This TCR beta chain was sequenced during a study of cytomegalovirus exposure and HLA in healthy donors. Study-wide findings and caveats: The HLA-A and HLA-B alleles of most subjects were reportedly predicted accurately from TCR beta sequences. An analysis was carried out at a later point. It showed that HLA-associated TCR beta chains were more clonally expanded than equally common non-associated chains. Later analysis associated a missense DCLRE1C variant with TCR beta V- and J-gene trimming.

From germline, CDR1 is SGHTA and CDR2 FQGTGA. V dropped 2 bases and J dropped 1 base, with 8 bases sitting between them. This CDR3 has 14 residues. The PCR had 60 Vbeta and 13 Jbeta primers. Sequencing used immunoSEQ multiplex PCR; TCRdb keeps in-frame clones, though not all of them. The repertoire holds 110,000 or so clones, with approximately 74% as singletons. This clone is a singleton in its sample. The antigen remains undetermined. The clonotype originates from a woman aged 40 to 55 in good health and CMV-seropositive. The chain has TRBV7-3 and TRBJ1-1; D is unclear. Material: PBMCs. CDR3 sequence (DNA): TGTGCCAGCAGCTTAGTGGGCAGGAACACTGAAGCTTTCTTT. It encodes CASSLVGRNTEAFF.